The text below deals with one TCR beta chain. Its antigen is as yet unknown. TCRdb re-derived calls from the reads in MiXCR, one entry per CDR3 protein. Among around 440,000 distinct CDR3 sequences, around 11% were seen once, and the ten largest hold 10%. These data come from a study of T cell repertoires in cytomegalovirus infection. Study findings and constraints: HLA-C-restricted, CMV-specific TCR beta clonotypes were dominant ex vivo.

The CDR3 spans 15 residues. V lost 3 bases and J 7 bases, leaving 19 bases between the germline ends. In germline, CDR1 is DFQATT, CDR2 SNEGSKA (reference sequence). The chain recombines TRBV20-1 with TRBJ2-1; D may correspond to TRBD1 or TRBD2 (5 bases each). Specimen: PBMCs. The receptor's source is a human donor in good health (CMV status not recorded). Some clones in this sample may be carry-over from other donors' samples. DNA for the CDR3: TGCAGTGCTAGCCCGATTTCGGGACCCACGAATGAGCAGTTCTTC. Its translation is CSASPISGPTNEQFF.